This T cell receptor (beta chain) came from a study of blood T cell repertoires in COVID-19. Background on the study: In each case, the material was cDNA or gDNA derived from T cells, B-cell-depleted T cells, or PBMCs.

Generated by immunoSEQ multiplex PCR, the TCRdb table keeps only in-frame clones and is missing some. The sample yields about 39,000 clones, roughly 80% seen once. The sample consisted of peripheral blood. The sequence came from a man in his 60s in a cohort sampled during active COVID-19.

CDR3 sequence: CASSESPGLAENTGELFF. For the CDR3, the DNA is TGTGCCAGCAGTGAATCCCCGGGACTAGCGGAAAACACCGGGGAGCTGTTTTTT. The rearrangement joins TRBV25-1 to TRBJ2-2; TRBD2 agrees at 11 bases. The CDR3 spans 18 residues. Germline V gives CDR1 MGHDK, CDR2 SYGVNS. The V and J ends lost 1 base and 2 bases, in that order; junction bases with no gene match: 6.